A selection of T cell receptor beta chains follows, all from one sample in a study of PD-L1 blockade in urothelial cancer. Only in-frame clones appear in the TCRdb table, and some are missing; sequencing was by immunoSEQ multiplex PCR. The top ten clones hold roughly 3.1% of a sample with around 30,000 clones, approximately 89% of them seen once. The starting material was PBMCs, obtained around atezolizumab (anti-PD-L1) treatment. These receptors were taken from a man aged 45-65 years with urothelial cancer. The CDR3 runs from the conserved cysteine through the conserved F or W. Each record gives: V gene, clone size, J gene, CDR3 length, D gene, CDR3 DNA, CDR3 protein. D genes are given only for firm matches. A clone size is listed for some rows: how often the clone was seen (once, few, many), or a class if it is expanded.

v_call: TRBV29-1; clone_size: .; j_call: TRBJ2-1; cdr3_length: 14; d_call: .; cdr3_nt: TGCAGCGCTACACTGACAAGCTCCTACAATGAGCAGTTCTTC; cdr3_aa: CSATLTSSYNEQFF
v_call: TRBV18; clone_size: .; j_call: TRBJ2-1; cdr3_length: 15; d_call: TRBD2; cdr3_nt: TGTGCCAGCTCACAACTAGCGGGGGGCGATAATGAGCAGTTCTTC; cdr3_aa: CASSQLAGGDNEQFF
v_call: TRBV9; clone_size: .; j_call: TRBJ2-7; cdr3_length: 16; d_call: .; cdr3_nt: TGTGCCAGCAGCGTAGCTGGGATTGGGCCTCGGGGCGAGCAGTACTTC; cdr3_aa: CASSVAGIGPRGEQYF
v_call: TRBV7-2; clone_size: .; j_call: TRBJ2-5; cdr3_length: 14; d_call: TRBD1; cdr3_nt: TGTGCCAGCATCAAGGACAGGGGGCTAGAGACCCAGTACTTC; cdr3_aa: CASIKDRGLETQYF
v_call: TRBV10-2; clone_size: .; j_call: TRBJ1-6; cdr3_length: 15; d_call: TRBD1; cdr3_nt: TGCGCCAGCAGACAGGGGGCTTTGGATAATTCACCCCTCCACTTT; cdr3_aa: CASRQGALDNSPLHF
v_call: TRBV6-5; clone_size: .; j_call: TRBJ2-3; cdr3_length: 11; d_call: .; cdr3_nt: TGTGCCAGCTCACGGGCAGATACGCAGTATTTT; cdr3_aa: CASSRADTQYF
v_call: TRBV7-8; clone_size: .; j_call: TRBJ2-3; cdr3_length: 14; d_call: .; cdr3_nt: TGTGCCAGCAAATCGCGGCGGTACACAGATACGCAGTATTTT; cdr3_aa: CASKSRRYTDTQYF
v_call: TRBV2; clone_size: .; j_call: TRBJ2-1; cdr3_length: 11; d_call: .; cdr3_nt: TGTGCCAGCGGCCGACAAAATGAGCAGTTCTTC; cdr3_aa: CASGRQNEQFF
v_call: TRBV27; clone_size: .; j_call: TRBJ2-5; cdr3_length: 15; d_call: TRBD2; cdr3_nt: TGTGCCAGCAGTTATAGCGGGCAGAGCCAAGAGACCCAGTACTTC; cdr3_aa: CASSYSGQSQETQYF
v_call: TRBV28; clone_size: once; j_call: TRBJ2-2; cdr3_length: 17; d_call: TRBD1; cdr3_nt: TGTGCCAGCAGTTTACTCGCAAGGGGGCCCAACACCGGGGAGCTGTTTTTT; cdr3_aa: CASSLLARGPNTGELFF
v_call: TRBV9; clone_size: .; j_call: TRBJ2-3; cdr3_length: 15; d_call: TRBD2; cdr3_nt: TGTGCCAGCAGCGCTAAAACTAGCGGGAGTGATACGCAGTATTTT; cdr3_aa: CASSAKTSGSDTQYF
v_call: TRBV19; clone_size: .; j_call: TRBJ2-1; cdr3_length: 14; d_call: .; cdr3_nt: TGTGCCAGTAACAGGGACGGTTTGAAGAATGAGCAGTTCTTC; cdr3_aa: CASNRDGLKNEQFF
v_call: TRBV6-1; clone_size: .; j_call: TRBJ2-3; cdr3_length: 16; d_call: TRBD2; cdr3_nt: TGTGCCAGCAGTGATGCCTGGACTAGCGCTACAGATACGCAGTATTTT; cdr3_aa: CASSDAWTSATDTQYF
v_call: TRBV6-6; clone_size: .; j_call: TRBJ2-7; cdr3_length: 14; d_call: TRBD1; cdr3_nt: TGTGCCAGCAGTCTTCCGGGACAGAACTACGAGCAGTACTTC; cdr3_aa: CASSLPGQNYEQYF
v_call: TRBV12-5; clone_size: .; j_call: TRBJ1-1; cdr3_length: 16; d_call: TRBD1; cdr3_nt: TGTGCTAGTGGTTTAACAGGGGGCATAGGGCAAGGTGAAGCTTTCTTT; cdr3_aa: CASGLTGGIGQGEAFF
v_call: TRBV10-3; clone_size: .; j_call: TRBJ1-1; cdr3_length: 14; d_call: .; cdr3_nt: TGTGCCATCAGTGATTCCGGAGGTCGGGCTGAAGCTTTCTTT; cdr3_aa: CAISDSGGRAEAFF
v_call: TRBV28; clone_size: once; j_call: TRBJ1-5; cdr3_length: 14; d_call: .; cdr3_nt: TGTGCCAGCAGTTTAGCGTGGGGGGGTCAGCCCCAGCATTTT; cdr3_aa: CASSLAWGGQPQHF
v_call: TRBV28; clone_size: once; j_call: TRBJ2-1; cdr3_length: 18; d_call: TRBD2; cdr3_nt: TGTGCCAGCAGTCGTAGCGGGAGGGCGGTTCGTTCCTACAATGAGCAGTTCTTC; cdr3_aa: CASSRSGRAVRSYNEQFF
v_call: TRBV19; clone_size: .; j_call: TRBJ2-1; cdr3_length: 16; d_call: TRBD2; cdr3_nt: TGTGCCAGTAGGGAGCGGGGGGGCTCCTCCTACAATGAGCAGTTCTTC; cdr3_aa: CASRERGGSSYNEQFF
v_call: TRBV7-7; clone_size: once; j_call: TRBJ2-1; cdr3_length: 16; d_call: TRBD1; cdr3_nt: TGTGCCAGCAGCCAAGGCCAGGACAGGACAAACAATGAGCAGTTCTTC; cdr3_aa: CASSQGQDRTNNEQFF
v_call: TRBV9; clone_size: .; j_call: TRBJ2-7; cdr3_length: 14; d_call: TRBD2; cdr3_nt: TGTGCCAGCAGCGTAGCTGGGGGGGACTACGAGCAGTACTTC; cdr3_aa: CASSVAGGDYEQYF
v_call: TRBV7-2; clone_size: once; j_call: TRBJ2-1; cdr3_length: 19; d_call: TRBD2; cdr3_nt: TGTGCCAGCAGCTCCGACTTACTGGCGGGGGGCAGTCTCTACAATGAGCAGTTCTTC; cdr3_aa: CASSSDLLAGGSLYNEQFF
v_call: TRBV4-3; clone_size: .; j_call: TRBJ1-1; cdr3_length: 14; d_call: TRBD1; cdr3_nt: TGCGCCAGCAGCCAAGGGGACAGGAACACTGAAGCTTTCTTT; cdr3_aa: CASSQGDRNTEAFF
v_call: TRBV28; clone_size: .; j_call: TRBJ2-3; cdr3_length: 15; d_call: .; cdr3_nt: TGTGCCATTCGGGGCGGGGACCATAGGATAGATACGCAGTATTTT; cdr3_aa: CAIRGGDHRIDTQYF
v_call: TRBV10-3; clone_size: once; j_call: TRBJ1-2; cdr3_length: 13; d_call: .; cdr3_nt: TGTGCCATTTCAGAGGACAGCAACTATGGCTACACCTTC; cdr3_aa: CAISEDSNYGYTF
v_call: TRBV6-5; clone_size: .; j_call: TRBJ1-5; cdr3_length: 13; d_call: .; cdr3_nt: TGTGCCAGCGGCCGGGACTCCAATCAGCCCCAGCATTTT; cdr3_aa: CASGRDSNQPQHF
v_call: TRBV6-7; clone_size: .; j_call: TRBJ1-5; cdr3_length: 15; d_call: TRBD1; cdr3_nt: TGTGCCAGCACCTACGGAGGGCAGGGGGATCAGCCCCAGCATTTT; cdr3_aa: CASTYGGQGDQPQHF
v_call: TRBV28; clone_size: .; j_call: TRBJ1-4; cdr3_length: 15; d_call: .; cdr3_nt: TGTGCCAGCAGTTTTATGACTAACCCTAATGAAAAACTGTTTTTT; cdr3_aa: CASSFMTNPNEKLFF
v_call: TRBV7-9; clone_size: .; j_call: TRBJ1-4; cdr3_length: 15; d_call: .; cdr3_nt: TGTGCCAGCAGCTTCCGGCGGGACGGATATGAAAAACTGTTTTTT; cdr3_aa: CASSFRRDGYEKLFF
v_call: TRBV5-4; clone_size: .; j_call: TRBJ1-1; cdr3_length: 15; d_call: .; cdr3_nt: TGTGCCAGCAGCCCAACCGGGACACGGAACACTGAAGCTTTCTTT; cdr3_aa: CASSPTGTRNTEAFF
v_call: TRBV28; clone_size: .; j_call: TRBJ2-5; cdr3_length: 16; d_call: TRBD1; cdr3_nt: TGTGCCAGCAGTATCCACAGGGGTGGTTGGCAAGAGACCCAGTACTTC; cdr3_aa: CASSIHRGGWQETQYF
v_call: TRBV5-1; clone_size: once; j_call: TRBJ2-1; cdr3_length: 15; d_call: TRBD2; cdr3_nt: TGCGCCAGCAGCGCACTAGCGGGGGGAGGTAATGAGCAGTTCTTC; cdr3_aa: CASSALAGGGNEQFF
v_call: TRBV19; clone_size: .; j_call: TRBJ2-4; cdr3_length: 17; d_call: .; cdr3_nt: TGTGCCACTACCCCAGCGGGTCAGTCCCTAGCCAAAAACATTCAGTACTTC; cdr3_aa: CATTPAGQSLAKNIQYF
v_call: TRBV9; clone_size: few; j_call: TRBJ1-6; cdr3_length: 13; d_call: .; cdr3_nt: TGTGCCAGCAGCGGGGGGGAAAATTCACCCCTCCACTTT; cdr3_aa: CASSGGENSPLHF
v_call: TRBV5-4; clone_size: .; j_call: TRBJ2-1; cdr3_length: 14; d_call: .; cdr3_nt: TGTGCCAGCAGCTCTTCCGGGATTCAAAATGAGCAGTTCTTC; cdr3_aa: CASSSSGIQNEQFF
v_call: TRBV7-9; clone_size: .; j_call: TRBJ1-2; cdr3_length: 12; d_call: TRBD1; cdr3_nt: TGTGCCAGCAGCTTAGGGGACAGGTCTGACCAGTTC; cdr3_aa: CASSLGDRSDQF
v_call: TRBV5-1; clone_size: .; j_call: TRBJ2-7; cdr3_length: 16; d_call: .; cdr3_nt: TGCGCCAGCAGCCCGAAGGCGGCGGGGACAGCCTACGAGCAGTACTTC; cdr3_aa: CASSPKAAGTAYEQYF
v_call: TRBV7-9; clone_size: .; j_call: TRBJ2-7; cdr3_length: 14; d_call: .; cdr3_nt: TGTGCCAGCAAACAGCGTGGGGGCGCGTACGAGCAGTACTTC; cdr3_aa: CASKQRGGAYEQYF
v_call: TRBV29-1; clone_size: .; j_call: TRBJ2-1; cdr3_length: 14; d_call: .; cdr3_nt: TGCAGCGTTGACGGGACACGGACGTACAATGAGCAGTTCTTC; cdr3_aa: CSVDGTRTYNEQFF
v_call: TRBV28; clone_size: .; j_call: TRBJ2-5; cdr3_length: 17; d_call: TRBD2; cdr3_nt: TGTGCCAGCAGTTTATGGGGTAGCGGGAGGCCGCAAGAGACCCAGTACTTC; cdr3_aa: CASSLWGSGRPQETQYF
v_call: TRBV4-3; clone_size: .; j_call: TRBJ2-3; cdr3_length: 16; d_call: TRBD2; cdr3_nt: TGCGCCAGCAGCCAAGGGGGAGGGGTAGTCACAGATACGCAGTATTTT; cdr3_aa: CASSQGGGVVTDTQYF
v_call: TRBV28; clone_size: .; j_call: TRBJ2-1; cdr3_length: 16; d_call: TRBD2; cdr3_nt: TGTGCCAGCTCTACATTGGGGGGGAGCGGGTACAATGAGCAGTTCTTC; cdr3_aa: CASSTLGGSGYNEQFF
v_call: TRBV6-4; clone_size: .; j_call: TRBJ2-6; cdr3_length: 14; d_call: .; cdr3_nt: TGTGCCAGCAGTGACCGGGCTGGGGCCAACGTCCTGACTTTC; cdr3_aa: CASSDRAGANVLTF
v_call: TRBV9; clone_size: once; j_call: TRBJ2-3; cdr3_length: 14; d_call: TRBD2; cdr3_nt: TGTGCCAGCAGCGTAGAGGGACTAGCGGATACGCAGTATTTT; cdr3_aa: CASSVEGLADTQYF
v_call: TRBV7-7; clone_size: once; j_call: TRBJ1-3; cdr3_length: 13; d_call: TRBD1; cdr3_nt: TGTGCCAGCAGCCCGGACAGGGCGAGCACCATATATTTT; cdr3_aa: CASSPDRASTIYF
v_call: TRBV6-6; clone_size: .; j_call: TRBJ2-7; cdr3_length: 15; d_call: .; cdr3_nt: TGTGCCAGCAGCCCGACTCTAACACTTACCTACGAGCAGTACTTC; cdr3_aa: CASSPTLTLTYEQYF
v_call: TRBV25-1; clone_size: few; j_call: TRBJ1-1; cdr3_length: 14; d_call: .; cdr3_nt: TGTGCCAGCAGTGAATCCAAAGTGAGCACTGAAGCTTTCTTT; cdr3_aa: CASSESKVSTEAFF
v_call: TRBV5-6; clone_size: .; j_call: TRBJ2-7; cdr3_length: 15; d_call: TRBD2; cdr3_nt: TGTGCCAGCAGCCGCGACCCGTGGGAGGGCTACGAGCAGTACTTC; cdr3_aa: CASSRDPWEGYEQYF
v_call: TRBV14; clone_size: .; j_call: TRBJ1-3; cdr3_length: 15; d_call: .; cdr3_nt: TGTGCCAGCAGCCCGGCGGGGGCAGCTGGAAACACCATATATTTT; cdr3_aa: CASSPAGAAGNTIYF
v_call: TRBV7-2; clone_size: .; j_call: TRBJ2-6; cdr3_length: 17; d_call: TRBD2; cdr3_nt: TGTGCCAGCACCTTAGCGGGAGGGGCTTCTGGGGCCAACGTCCTGACTTTC; cdr3_aa: CASTLAGGASGANVLTF
v_call: TRBV9; clone_size: .; j_call: TRBJ2-3; cdr3_length: 17; d_call: TRBD2; cdr3_nt: TGTGCCAGCAGCGTAGTCGGGAGGGAGGGTGGCACAGATACGCAGTATTTT; cdr3_aa: CASSVVGREGGTDTQYF
v_call: TRBV2; clone_size: .; j_call: TRBJ1-5; cdr3_length: 11; d_call: .; cdr3_nt: TGTGCCAGCAGTGGAGATCAGCCCCAGCATTTT; cdr3_aa: CASSGDQPQHF
v_call: TRBV28; clone_size: .; j_call: TRBJ2-7; cdr3_length: 17; d_call: TRBD2; cdr3_nt: TGTGCCAGCAGTCGGCCTGTGGCTAGCGGGAGAGGCCGCGAGCAGTACTTC; cdr3_aa: CASSRPVASGRGREQYF
v_call: TRBV25-1; clone_size: .; j_call: TRBJ2-5; cdr3_length: 14; d_call: .; cdr3_nt: TGTGCCAGCAGTGTCGACATGGTCAAGGAGACCCAGTACTTC; cdr3_aa: CASSVDMVKETQYF
v_call: TRBV7-8; clone_size: .; j_call: TRBJ2-3; cdr3_length: 15; d_call: .; cdr3_nt: TGTGCCAGCAGCTTAGAGAGCGGAAGCACAGATACGCAGTATTTT; cdr3_aa: CASSLESGSTDTQYF
v_call: TRBV29-1; clone_size: .; j_call: TRBJ2-7; cdr3_length: 14; d_call: .; cdr3_nt: TGCAGCGTTGAAGATCGGTCACCTGTTCTCGAGCAGTACTTC; cdr3_aa: CSVEDRSPVLEQYF